The 17 T cell receptor beta chains below all came from one sample that was sequenced in a study of CD8 T cells in Susac syndrome. Random hexamers were used to reverse transcribe the RNA input (about 0.5 to 1 ug). TCRdb independently ran MiXCR on the immunoSEQ multiplex PCR reads; one entry per CDR3 protein. The sample yields about 250,000 distinct CDR3 sequences, 90% to 95% seen once. The material sequenced was CD4+ T cells from PBMCs. The receptor source for this set is a human donor with multiple sclerosis.

The chain combines TRBV7-9 with TRBJ1-4; 8 bases are shared with TRBD1. Trimming cost V 5 bases and J 7 bases; bases outside gene matches: 6. This CDR3 has 14 amino acids. Germline V gene sequence: CDR1 SEHNR, CDR2 FQNEAQ (reference sequence). In DNA, the CDR3 is TGTGCCAGCAGCCCCGCTGGACAGGGTGAAAAACTGTTTTTT. Protein product: CASSPAGQGEKLFF.

V is TRBV27 and J is TRBJ1-1, with D maybe TRBD1 (5 bases). Trimming pared 8 bases from V and 0 bases from J, leaving 19 bases between. Per the germline V gene, CDR1 is MNHEY and CDR2 is SMNVEV (reference sequence). The CDR3 extends over 16 amino acids. The CDR3 sequence: CASGWTRNYMNTEAFF. Here the CDR3 DNA reads TGTGCCAGCGGTTGGACACGGAATTACATGAACACTGAAGCTTTCTTT.

This clonotype was seen just once. J is TRBJ2-5 and V is TRBV27, with a possible D match to TRBD1 (5 bases). This CDR3 region has 12 residues. Germline V gene lookup returns CDR1 MNHEY and CDR2 SMNVEV (reference sequence). Between the trimmed V and J ends, which lost 11 bases and 2 bases, there was a span of 12 bases. The CDR3 region is CASTDTQETQYF. The CDR3 DNA reads as TGTGCCTCTACGGACACTCAAGAGACCCAGTACTTC.

This clonotype has a single count. The V and J genes are TRBV29-1 and TRBJ1-4; D gene uncertain. V lost 7 bases to trimming and J lost 8 bases, with 17 bases between them. CDR1 and CDR2 from the germline V gene are SQVTM and ANQGSEA. This CDR3 has 13 residues. The CDR3 reads CSAQSLVGEKLFF. Written as DNA, the CDR3 is TGCAGCGCTCAATCTCTCGTAGGGGAAAAACTGTTTTTT.

The chain employs TRBV6-5 and TRBJ1-1; 7 bases fit TRBD1. Per germline, CDR1 MNHEY and CDR2 SVGAGI. The ends lost 6 bases at V and 7 bases at J; junction bases unmatched: 14. The CDR3 loop spans 15 amino acids. In DNA form, the CDR3 reads TGTGCCAGCAGCAAGGACAGGCCAGGAATTGGTGAAGCTTTCTTT. Translation: CASSKDRPGIGEAFF.

The chain employs TRBV19 and TRBJ2-1; 9 nucleotides align to TRBD1. The CDR3 has 14 amino acids. The J segment lost 7 bases and the V segment lost 2 bases, leaving 3 bases of the junction unmatched. Germline V lookup: CDR1 LNHDA, CDR2 SQIVND (reference sequence). The CDR3: CASSIRTGVNEQFF. The CDR3 DNA is TGTGCCAGTAGTATACGGACAGGGGTTAATGAGCAGTTCTTC.

The chain joins TRBV29-1 to TRBJ2-3, with 10 bases matching TRBD2. This CDR3 spans 13 amino acids. Germline trimming cut 6 bases from V and 3 bases from J; bases unmatched to any gene: 3. Germline V lookup: CDR1 SQVTM, CDR2 ANQGSEA. The CDR3 is CSVRLAGTDTQYF. The DNA for the CDR3 is TGCAGCGTCCGACTAGCGGGTACAGATACGCAGTATTTT.

The V and J genes are TRBV20-1 and TRBJ2-7; 9 bases align to TRBD2. Per the germline V gene, CDR1 is DFQATT and CDR2 is SNEGSKA (reference sequence). The CDR3 contains 13 residues. Trimming took 4 bases from V and 7 from J; bases not matched to a gene: 8. This CDR3 is CSATSGDPMEQYF. The CDR3 coding sequence is TGCAGTGCTACTAGCGGGGACCCCATGGAGCAGTACTTC.

The CDR3 DNA reads as TGTGCCAGCAGTCGGGGCAGGGATGGCAATCAGCCCCAGCATTTT. Amino acid sequence: CASSRGRDGNQPQHF. The genes are TRBV27 and TRBJ1-5; tentatively, D is TRBD1 (5 bases). The germline V and J ends were trimmed by 5 bases and 2 bases, with 13 bases remaining between them. The CDR3 is made up of 15 amino acids. From germline, CDR1 is MNHEY and CDR2 SMNVEV (reference sequence).

The V call is TRBV23-1, the J call TRBJ2-7, with D perhaps TRBD1 (5 bases). TRBV23-1 is annotated as an ORF whose role is uncertain. The germline V and J ends were trimmed by 2 bases and 5 bases, with 13 bases remaining between them. The CDR3 runs 14 residues. The CDR3 region has the DNA TGCGCCAGCAGTCAAGTCACAGGCGTCCACGAGCAGTACGTC. This sequence encodes CASSQVTGVHEQYV.

This clonotype appeared a single time. The chain combines TRBV5-6 with TRBJ1-1; D uncertain. There are 14 residues in the CDR3. CDR1 and CDR2 (germline): SGHDT, YYEEEE. Trimming removed 6 bases from V and 1 base from J, with 13 bases in between. The chain's CDR3 is CASMLGLRNTEAFF. CDR3 DNA sequence: TGTGCCAGCATGCTAGGACTGAGGAACACTGAAGCTTTCTTT. Drawing the rest from reference TRBV5-6 and TRBJ1-1, the complete variable domain is DAGVTQSPTHLIKTRGQQVTLRCSPKSGHDTVSWYQQALGQGPQFIFQYYEEEERQRGNFPDRFSGHQFPNYSSELNVNALLLGDSALYLCASMLGLRNTEAFFGQGTRLTVV.

J is TRBJ1-1 and V is TRBV3-1; 10 positions match TRBD1. The CDR3 is 16 amino acids. Germline V gene sequence: CDR1 LGHDT, CDR2 YNNKEL (reference sequence). V gave up 3 bases and J gave up 7 bases; unmatched junction bases: 11. In nucleotides, the CDR3 is TGTGCCAGCAGCCACAGACCCGGGACAGGGGCGAGTGAAGCTTTCTTT. Residues: CASSHRPGTGASEAFF.

The rearrangement links TRBV5-1 to TRBJ2-2, with a weak D call TRBD2 (5 bases). Trimming pared 6 bases from V and 7 bases from J, leaving 19 bases between. Germline values: CDR1 SGHRS, CDR2 YFSETQ. CDR3 length: 15 residues. Here the CDR3 reads CASTGREGLSGELFF. In DNA, the CDR3 is TGCGCCAGCACCGGGCGAGAGGGTTTAAGCGGGGAGCTGTTTTTT.

This chain connects TRBV12-3 or TRBV12-4 to TRBJ1-1, with D maybe TRBD1 (5 bases). CDR3 length: 15 amino acids. The V end was cut by 5 bases, the J end by 1 base, with 14 bases between. The CDR3: CASSPQGGPNTEAFF. The CDR3 DNA reads TGTGCCAGCAGTCCCCAGGGAGGGCCGAACACTGAAGCTTTCTTT.

The V gene is TRBV28, the J gene TRBJ1-5, with no clear D. This CDR3 is built from 16 residues. The germline CDR1 and CDR2 sequences are MDHEN and SYDVKM. Trimming left V 6 bases short and J 2 bases short, with 17 bases between. CDR3: CASSIFRGGGNQPQHF. The CDR3 DNA reads TGTGCCAGCAGCATATTCCGGGGAGGCGGCAATCAGCCCCAGCATTTT.

CDR3 region: CASGGTLAYEQYF. In nucleotides, the CDR3 is TGTGCCTCCGGGGGGACCCTAGCCTACGAGCAGTACTTC. The chain recombines TRBV30 with TRBJ2-7; 7 nucleotides align to TRBD2. The CDR3 has 13 residues. Trimming took 7 bases from V and 2 from J; bases not matched to a gene: 8. Germline V gene data show CDR1 as GTSNPN and CDR2 as SVGIG (reference sequence).

The chain recombines TRBV28 with TRBJ1-1; 8 bases line up with TRBD1. The CDR3 is 14 amino acids. Trimming removed 5 bases from V and 4 bases from J; junction bases left unmatched: 6. Per the germline V gene, CDR1 is MDHEN and CDR2 is SYDVKM. DNA of the CDR3: TGTGCCAGCAGTAGTACAGGGGGGTTCACTGAAGCTTTCTTT. Translated, it gives CASSSTGGFTEAFF. The whole variable domain, remainder taken from reference TRBV28 and TRBJ1-1, is DVKVTQSSRYLVKRTGEKVFLECVQDMDHENMFWYRQDPGLGLRLIYFSYDVKMKEKGDIPEGYSVSREKKERFSLILESASTNQTSMYLCASSSTGGFTEAFFGQGTRLTVV.